This T cell receptor (beta chain) was documented in a study of blood T cell repertoires in COVID-19. The wider study: The United States, Italy and Spain provided the acute and convalescent COVID-19 samples. PBMCs, B-cell-depleted T cells, or T cells were the source of the cDNA or gDNA that made up the material.

This clone has just a few counts. Seattle-derived patients entered the study during active infection and were followed longitudinally. The CDR3 totals 16 residues. The trim removed 6 bases at V and 3 bases at J, leaving 9 bases unmatched. Germline loops: CDR1 SNHLY, CDR2 FYNNEI. Original handling: Amplification of reference gene primers provided the estimated nucleated cell counts. The repertoire was sequenced with immunoSEQ multiplex PCR; TCRdb's copy has only in-frame clones and lacks some. The V and J calls and the clone size are those of that table, but D and trimming were determined from the DNA. The sample records around 60,000 clones, roughly 84% being singletons.

The V call is TRBV2, the J call TRBJ1-5, with 9 bases lining up with TRBD1. The clonotype comes from a man aged 50 to 59 with COVID-19, enrolled during active disease. Specimen: peripheral blood. Here the CDR3 reads CASSLAQGAYNQPQHF. The CDR3 nucleotides are TGTGCCAGCAGCCTAGCACAGGGGGCTTACAATCAGCCCCAGCATTTT.